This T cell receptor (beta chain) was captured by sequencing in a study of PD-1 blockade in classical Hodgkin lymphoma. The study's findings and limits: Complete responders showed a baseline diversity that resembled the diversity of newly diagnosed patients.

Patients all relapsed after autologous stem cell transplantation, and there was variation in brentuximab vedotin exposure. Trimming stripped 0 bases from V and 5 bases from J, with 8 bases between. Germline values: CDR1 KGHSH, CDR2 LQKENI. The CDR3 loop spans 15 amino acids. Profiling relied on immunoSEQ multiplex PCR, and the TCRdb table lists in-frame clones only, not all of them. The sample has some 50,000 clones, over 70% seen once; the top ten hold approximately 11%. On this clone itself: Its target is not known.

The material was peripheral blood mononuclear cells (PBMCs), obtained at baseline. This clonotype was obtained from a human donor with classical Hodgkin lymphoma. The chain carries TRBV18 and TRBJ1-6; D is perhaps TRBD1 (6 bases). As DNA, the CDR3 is TGTGCCAGCTCACCACCGGCAGGGGATAATTCACCCCTCCACTTT. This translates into CASSPPAGDNSPLHF.